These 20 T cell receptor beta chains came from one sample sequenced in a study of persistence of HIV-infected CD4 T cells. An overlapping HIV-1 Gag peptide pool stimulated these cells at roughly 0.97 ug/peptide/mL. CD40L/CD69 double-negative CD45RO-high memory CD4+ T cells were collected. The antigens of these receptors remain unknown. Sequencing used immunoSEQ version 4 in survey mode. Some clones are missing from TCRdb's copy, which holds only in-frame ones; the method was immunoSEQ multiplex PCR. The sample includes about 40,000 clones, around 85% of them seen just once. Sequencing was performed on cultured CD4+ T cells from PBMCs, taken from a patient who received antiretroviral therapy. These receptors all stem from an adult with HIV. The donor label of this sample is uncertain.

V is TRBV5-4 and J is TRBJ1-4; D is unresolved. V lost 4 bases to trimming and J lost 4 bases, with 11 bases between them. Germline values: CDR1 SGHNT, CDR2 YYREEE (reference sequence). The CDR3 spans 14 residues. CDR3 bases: TGTGCCAGCAGCCCGGCCGGACGTAATGAAAAACTGTTTTTT. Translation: CASSPAGRNEKLFF.

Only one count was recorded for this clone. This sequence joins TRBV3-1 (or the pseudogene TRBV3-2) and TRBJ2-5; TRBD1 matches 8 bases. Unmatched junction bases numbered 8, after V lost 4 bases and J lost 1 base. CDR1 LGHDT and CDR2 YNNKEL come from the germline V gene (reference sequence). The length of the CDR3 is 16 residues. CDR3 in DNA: TGTGCCAGCAGCCTAGAGATCGGACAGGGCCAAGAGACCCAGTACTTC. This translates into CASSLEIGQGQETQYF.

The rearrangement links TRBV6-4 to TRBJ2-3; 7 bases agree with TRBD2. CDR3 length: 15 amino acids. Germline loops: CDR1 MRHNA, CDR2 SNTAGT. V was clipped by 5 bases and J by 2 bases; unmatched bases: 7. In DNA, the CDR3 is TGTGCCAGCAGTCCGGGACTACGAGACACAGATACGCAGTATTTT. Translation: CASSPGLRDTDTQYF.

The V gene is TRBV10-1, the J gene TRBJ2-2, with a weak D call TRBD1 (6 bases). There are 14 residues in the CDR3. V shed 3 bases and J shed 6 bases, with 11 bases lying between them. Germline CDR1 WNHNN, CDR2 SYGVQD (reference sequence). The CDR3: CASSESGDAGELFF. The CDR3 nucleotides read TGCGCCAGCAGTGAATCAGGGGACGCCGGGGAGCTGTTTTTT.

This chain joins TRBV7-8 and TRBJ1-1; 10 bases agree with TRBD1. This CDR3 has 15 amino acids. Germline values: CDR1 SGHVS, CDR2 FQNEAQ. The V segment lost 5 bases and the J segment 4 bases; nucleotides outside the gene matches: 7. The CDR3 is CASSARTGGGTEAFF. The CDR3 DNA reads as TGTGCCAGCAGCGCTCGGACAGGGGGGGGCACTGAAGCTTTCTTT.

The CDR3: CASSMREGARAHGYTF. CDR3 DNA sequence: TGTGCCAGTAGTATGAGAGAGGGGGCAAGGGCCCATGGCTACACCTTC. J is TRBJ1-2 and V is TRBV19; 7 bases match TRBD1. Trimming at V came to 3 bases and at J to 6 bases, leaving 13 bases not matched to a gene. The CDR3 is 16 residues long. Germline CDR1 and CDR2: LNHDA and SQIVND (reference sequence).

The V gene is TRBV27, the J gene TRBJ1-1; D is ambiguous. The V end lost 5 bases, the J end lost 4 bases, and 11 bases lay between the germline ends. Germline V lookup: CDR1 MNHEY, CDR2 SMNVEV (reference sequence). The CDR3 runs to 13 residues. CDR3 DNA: TGTGCCAGCAGTCCCTATCGAGGCACTGAAGCTTTCTTT. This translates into CASSPYRGTEAFF.

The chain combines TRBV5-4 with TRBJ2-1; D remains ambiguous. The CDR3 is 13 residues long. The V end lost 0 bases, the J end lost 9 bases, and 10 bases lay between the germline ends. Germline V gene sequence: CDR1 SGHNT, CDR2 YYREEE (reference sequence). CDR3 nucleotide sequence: TGTGCCAGCAGCTTGGAAGACCGCGGTGAGCAGTTCTTC. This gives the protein CASSLEDRGEQFF.

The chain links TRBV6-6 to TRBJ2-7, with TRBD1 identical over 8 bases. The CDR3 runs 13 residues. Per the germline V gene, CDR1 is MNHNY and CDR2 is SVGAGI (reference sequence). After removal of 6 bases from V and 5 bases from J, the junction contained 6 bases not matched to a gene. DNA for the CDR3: TGTGCCAGCAGCCACGGGACAGGAAACGAGCAGTACTTC. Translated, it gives CASSHGTGNEQYF.

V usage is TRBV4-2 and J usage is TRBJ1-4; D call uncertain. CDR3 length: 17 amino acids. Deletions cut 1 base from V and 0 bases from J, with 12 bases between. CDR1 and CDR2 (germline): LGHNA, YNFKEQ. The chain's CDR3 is CASSQGAQATTNEKLFF. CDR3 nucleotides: TGTGCCAGCAGCCAAGGGGCCCAAGCTACAACTAATGAAAAACTGTTTTTT.

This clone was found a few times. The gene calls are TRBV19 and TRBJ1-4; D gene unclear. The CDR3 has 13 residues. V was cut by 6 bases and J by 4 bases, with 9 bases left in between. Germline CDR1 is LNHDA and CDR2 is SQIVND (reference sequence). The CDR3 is CASRAANNEKLFF. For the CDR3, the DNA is TGTGCCAGTAGGGCGGCAAATAATGAAAAACTGTTTTTT.

The CDR3 here is CASSSGGGLDNEQFF. Here the CDR3 DNA reads TGTGCCAGCAGCTCGGGCGGGGGGTTGGACAATGAGCAGTTCTTC. The rearrangement links TRBV28 to TRBJ2-1, with 8 bases matching TRBD2. Trimming cost V 6 bases and J 5 bases; bases outside gene matches: 9. Looked up from germline, CDR1 is MDHEN and CDR2 is SYDVKM. This CDR3 has 15 amino acids.

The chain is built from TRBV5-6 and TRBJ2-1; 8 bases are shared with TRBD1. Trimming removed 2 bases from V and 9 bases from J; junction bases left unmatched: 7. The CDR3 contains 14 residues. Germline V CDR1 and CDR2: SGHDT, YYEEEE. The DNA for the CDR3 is TGTGCCAGCAGCTTCGACACAGGGGGAGGTGAGCAGTTCTTC. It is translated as CASSFDTGGGEQFF.

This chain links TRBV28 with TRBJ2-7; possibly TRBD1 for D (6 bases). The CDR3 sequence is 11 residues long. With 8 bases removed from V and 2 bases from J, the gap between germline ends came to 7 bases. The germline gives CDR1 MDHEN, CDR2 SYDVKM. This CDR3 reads CASRDTYEQYF. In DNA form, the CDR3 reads TGTGCCAGCCGGGACACCTACGAGCAGTACTTC.

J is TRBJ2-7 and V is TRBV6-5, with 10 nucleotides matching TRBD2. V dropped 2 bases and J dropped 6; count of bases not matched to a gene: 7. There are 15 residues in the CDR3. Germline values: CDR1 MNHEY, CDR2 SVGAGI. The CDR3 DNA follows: TGTGCCAGCAGTTACCACAGCGGGGGGGCTGGCGAGCAGTACTTC. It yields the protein CASSYHSGGAGEQYF.

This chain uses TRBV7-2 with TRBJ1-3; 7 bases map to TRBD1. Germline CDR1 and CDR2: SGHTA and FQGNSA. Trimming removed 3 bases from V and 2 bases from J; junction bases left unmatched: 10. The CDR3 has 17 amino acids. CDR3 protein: CASSLGRGGKTGNTIYF. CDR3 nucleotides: TGTGCCAGCAGCTTGGGCAGGGGGGGGAAAACTGGAAACACCATATATTTT. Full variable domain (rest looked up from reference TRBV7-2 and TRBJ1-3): GAGVSQSPSNKVTEKGKDVELRCDPISGHTALYWYRQSLGQGLEFLIYFQGNSAPDKSGLPSDRFSAERTGGSVSTLTIQRTQQEDSAVYLCASSLGRGGKTGNTIYFGEGSWLTVV.

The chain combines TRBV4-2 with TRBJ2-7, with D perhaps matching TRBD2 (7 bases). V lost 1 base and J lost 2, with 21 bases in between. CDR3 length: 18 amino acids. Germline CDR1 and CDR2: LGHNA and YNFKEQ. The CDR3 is CASSQAPVGGGLTYEQYF. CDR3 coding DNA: TGTGCCAGCAGCCAAGCCCCCGTGGGCGGGGGCCTTACCTACGAGCAGTACTTC.

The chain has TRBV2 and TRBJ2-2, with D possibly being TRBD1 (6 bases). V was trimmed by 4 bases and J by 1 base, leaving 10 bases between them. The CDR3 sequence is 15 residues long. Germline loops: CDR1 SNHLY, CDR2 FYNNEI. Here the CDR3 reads CASSAQGRNTGELFF. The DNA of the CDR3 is TGTGCCAGCAGTGCCCAGGGGCGGAACACCGGGGAGCTGTTTTTT.

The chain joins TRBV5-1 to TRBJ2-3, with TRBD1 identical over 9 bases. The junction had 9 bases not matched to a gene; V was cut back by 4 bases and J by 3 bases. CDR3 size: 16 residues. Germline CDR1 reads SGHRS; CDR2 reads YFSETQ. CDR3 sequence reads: CASSPTGDRVTDTQYF. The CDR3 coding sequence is TGCGCCAGCAGCCCCACGGGGGACAGGGTAACAGATACGCAGTATTTT.

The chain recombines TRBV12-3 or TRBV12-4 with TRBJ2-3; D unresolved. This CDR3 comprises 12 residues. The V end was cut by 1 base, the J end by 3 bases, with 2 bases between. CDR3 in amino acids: CASSLETDTQYF. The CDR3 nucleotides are TGTGCCAGCAGTTTAGAGACAGATACGCAGTATTTT.